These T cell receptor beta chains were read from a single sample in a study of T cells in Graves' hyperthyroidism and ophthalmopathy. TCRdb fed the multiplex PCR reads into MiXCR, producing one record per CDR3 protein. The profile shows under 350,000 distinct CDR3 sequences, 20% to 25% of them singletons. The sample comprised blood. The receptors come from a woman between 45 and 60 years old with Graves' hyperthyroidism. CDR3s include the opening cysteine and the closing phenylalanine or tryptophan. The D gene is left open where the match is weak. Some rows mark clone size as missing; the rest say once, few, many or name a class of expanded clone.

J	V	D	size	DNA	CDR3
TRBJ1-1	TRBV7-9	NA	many	TGTGCCAGCAGCATAGGCCGGGTGAACACTGAAGCTTTCTTT	CASSIGRVNTEAFF
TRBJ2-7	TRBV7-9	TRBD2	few	TGTGCCAGCAGCTTCCAAGCGGGAGGGCCTTACGAGCAGTACTTC	CASSFQAGGPYEQYF
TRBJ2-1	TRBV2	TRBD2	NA	TGTGCCAGCAACCCCTCGGCGGGCGGGAGCAATGAGCAGTTCTTC	CASNPSAGGSNEQFF
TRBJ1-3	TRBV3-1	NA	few	TGTGCCAGCAACCACGGGGGTCTTTCGCGAGGAAACACCATATATTTT	CASNHGGLSRGNTIYF
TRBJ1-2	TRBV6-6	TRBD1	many	TGTGCCAGCAGTTACTCGTTGACAGGGAACTATGGCTACACCTTC	CASSYSLTGNYGYTF
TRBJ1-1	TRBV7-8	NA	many	TGTGCCAGCAGCTTAGAAGATTACACTGAAGCTTTCTTT	CASSLEDYTEAFF
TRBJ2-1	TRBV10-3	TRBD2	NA	TGTGCCATCGGTAGCGGGGGCTCCTACAATGAGCAGTTCTTC	CAIGSGGSYNEQFF
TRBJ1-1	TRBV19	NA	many	TGTGCCAGTAGTAACCCAGGACGGAACACTGAAGCTTTCTTT	CASSNPGRNTEAFF
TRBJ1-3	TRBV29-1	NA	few	TGCAGCGTCCCAGGCCTCTCTGGAAACACCATATATTTT	CSVPGLSGNTIYF
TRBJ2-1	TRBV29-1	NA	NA	TGCAGCGTCCGGAGTAAGGTGCCGATGACCTACAATGAGCAGTTCTTC	CSVRSKVPMTYNEQFF
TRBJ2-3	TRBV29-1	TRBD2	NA	TGCAGCGTCGACGGACTAGCGGGGAGCACAGATACGCAGTATTTT	CSVDGLAGSTDTQYF
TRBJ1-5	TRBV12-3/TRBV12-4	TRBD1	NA	TGTGCCAGCAGTTTCGGACAGGGGCTTCAGCCCCAGCATTTT	CASSFGQGLQPQHF
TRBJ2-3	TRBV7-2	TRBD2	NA	TGTGCCAGCAGCTTATCCCCCAGCGGGAGAACAGCAGATACGCAGTATTTT	CASSLSPSGRTADTQYF
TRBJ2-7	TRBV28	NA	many	TGTGCCAGCAGTTTATCTGTCCAGCTCTCCTACGAGCAGTACTTC	CASSLSVQLSYEQYF
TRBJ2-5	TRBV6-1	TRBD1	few	TGTGCCAGCAGGGGGACAGGGGGTAACCAAGAGACCCAGTACTTC	CASRGTGGNQETQYF
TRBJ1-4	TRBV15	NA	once	TGTGCCACCAGCAGAGACCGCGCTCTAACTAATGAAAAACTGTTTTTT	CATSRDRALTNEKLFF
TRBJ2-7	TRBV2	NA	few	TGTGCCTCCCAGAGGAATCTTTACGAGCAGTACTTC	CASQRNLYEQYF
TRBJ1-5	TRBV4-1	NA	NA	TGCGCCAGCAGCCAAGAACGGACAGTCAATCAGCCCCAGCATTTT	CASSQERTVNQPQHF
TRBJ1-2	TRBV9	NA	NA	TGTGCCAGCAGCGAACAGGGTTACTATGGCTACACCTTC	CASSEQGYYGYTF
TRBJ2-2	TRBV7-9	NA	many	TGTGCCAGCAGCTTAGCGCAGGGGAACACCGGGGAGCTGTTTTTT	CASSLAQGNTGELFF
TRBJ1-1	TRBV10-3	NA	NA	TGTGCCATCAGTGAGCAGACATCGAACACTGAAGCTTTCTTT	CAISEQTSNTEAFF
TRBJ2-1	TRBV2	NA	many	TGTGCCAGCCGGACTACATACAATGAGCAGTTCTTC	CASRTTYNEQFF
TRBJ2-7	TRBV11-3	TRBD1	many	TGTGCCAGCAGCTTCGGACAGGGGTCAGGCGAGCAGTACTTC	CASSFGQGSGEQYF
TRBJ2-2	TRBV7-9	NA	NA	TGTGCCAGCAGCCTCCTGAAGCAGCTCGTAGCCGGGGAGCTGTTTTTT	CASSLLKQLVAGELFF
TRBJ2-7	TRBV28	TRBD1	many	TGTGCCAGCAGTTCGACAGGGTTCCTTCACGAGCAGTACTTC	CASSSTGFLHEQYF